This passage covers 21 T cell receptor beta chains from one sample sequenced in a study of molecular identifiers for immune sequencing clone quantification. TCRdb used MiXCR to reprocess the PCR reads, holding one entry per CDR3 protein. The sample shows roughly 630,000 distinct CDR3 sequences, around 25% of them seen only once. Sequenced input: naive CD8+ T cells from blood, with Jurkat cell RNA spiked in. As to subset: FACS-sorted CD8+CD4-CCR7+CD45RA+ naive T cells. These receptor sequences come from a human donor in good health. Some libraries in this study had Jurkat cell RNA spiked in.

The table lists this clonotype with a few counts. A much larger clone lies one base from this, so it may be a read error. The chain couples TRBV30 to TRBJ1-1, with D possibly matching TRBD1 (6 bases). Germline lookup yields CDR1 GTSNPN and CDR2 SVGIG (reference sequence). CDR3 length: 13 amino acids. The CDR3 DNA sequence: TGTGCCTGGACCGGGACACCGAACACTGGAGCTTTCTTT. It yields the protein CAWTGTPNTGAFF.

As to this clonotype: Germline is not matched at one junction end, which may reflect a read error. The chain uses TRBV7-7 and TRBJ2-5; D is possibly TRBD2 (5 bases). The CDR3 has 15 residues. CDR1 and CDR2 from the germline V gene are SSHAT and FNYEAQ (reference sequence). The CDR3 spells CASSPRSGGPETQYF. In DNA, the CDR3 is TGTGCTAGCAGCCCCAGGTCCGGAGGTCCAGAGACCCAGTACTTC.

This clonotype was detected many times. V gene TRBV6-6 combines with J gene TRBJ1-4; perhaps TRBD1 as D (6 bases). The germline V and J ends were trimmed by 5 bases and 0 bases, with 7 bases remaining between them. CDR3 length: 14 amino acids. The germline CDR1 and CDR2 sequences are MNHNY and SVGAGI (reference sequence). CDR3 DNA sequence: TGTGCCAGCAGTGGGACATCAACTAATGAAAAACTGTTTTTT. It yields the protein CASSGTSTNEKLFF.

This clonotype was found many times. The J gene is TRBJ2-7, the V gene TRBV25-1, with D uncertain. The CDR3 sequence is 10 residues long. V dropped 5 bases and J dropped 12 bases, with 11 bases sitting between them. Germline V CDR1 and CDR2: MGHDK, SYGVNS. CDR3 region: CASSSLHLYF. The CDR3 region has the DNA TGTGCCAGCAGTTCCCTCCATCTGTACTTC.

The chain couples TRBV11-3 to TRBJ2-4; the D gene is possibly TRBD2 (5 bases). This CDR3 is built from 14 residues. Looked up from germline, CDR1 is SGHNT and CDR2 is YENEEA. Trimming took off 3 bases at V and 10 bases at J, with 16 bases between the two ends. CDR3 DNA sequence: TGTGCCAGCAGCTTCCCCGCGGACTCTAGGATTCAGTACTTC. Translation: CASSFPADSRIQYF. Full variable domain (outside the CDR3, taken from reference TRBV11-3 and TRBJ2-4): EAGVVQSPRYKIIEKKQPVAFWCNPISGHNTLYWYLQNLGQGPELLIRYENEEAVDDSQLPKDRFSAERLKGVDSTLKIQPAELGDSAVYLCASSFPADSRIQYFGAGTRLSVL.

This clonotype was counted only a few times. The genes are TRBV4-3 and TRBJ2-2; TRBD1 matches at 8 bases. CDR3 length equals 14 residues. V was pared by 4 bases and J by 4 bases, with 2 bases of the junction left unmatched. The germline V gene encodes CDR1 LGHNA and CDR2 YSLEER. DNA of the CDR3: TGCGCCAGCAGCCCGGGACAGGTCACCGGGGAGCTGTTTTTT. Its translation: CASSPGQVTGELFF.

This clonotype was observed at least ten times. The chain has TRBV12-3 or TRBV12-4 and TRBJ1-6, with unresolved D. V was trimmed by 0 bases and J by 9 bases, leaving 3 bases between them. The CDR3 totals 12 residues. CDR3 coding DNA: TGTGCCAGCAGTTTAGCAGGTTCACCCCTCCACTTT. It yields the protein CASSLAGSPLHF.

This clonotype was observed at least ten times. The rearrangement uses TRBV7-2 and TRBJ2-3, with a tentative D call TRBD2 (5 bases). Trimming removed 4 bases at V and 4 bases at J, with 12 bases between. The CDR3 loop spans 14 amino acids. The germline V gene has CDR1 SGHTA and CDR2 FQGNSA. In DNA form, the CDR3 reads TGTGCCAGCAGCTCGGGGTTTTTCCCAGATACGCAGTATTTT. Protein product: CASSSGFFPDTQYF.

The table lists this clonotype with many counts. This chain uses TRBV21-1 with TRBJ2-5; the DNA was not used to check the table's D call, TRBD1. TRBV21-1 is termed a pseudogene. CDR3 length: 14 residues. This chain's CDR3 is CASSPLGVCETQYF. In nucleotides, the CDR3 is TGTGCCAGCAGCCCTCTGGGGGTCTGTGAGACCCAGTACTTC.

A few counts support this clonotype. The rearrangement links TRBV9 to TRBJ2-3; TRBD1 might be the D (6 bases). The V gene lost 3 bases and the J gene lost 2 bases, with 16 bases spanning the gap. This CDR3 has 16 amino acids. Looked up from germline, CDR1 is SGDLS and CDR2 is YYNGEE. CDR3 sequence: CASSARSGDLTDTQYF. The DNA for the CDR3 is TGTGCCAGCAGCGCAAGATCAGGGGACCTCACAGATACGCAGTATTTT. Based on the CDR3 plus reference TRBV9 and TRBJ2-3, the full variable domain is DSGVTQTPKHLITATGQRVTLRCSPRSGDLSVYWYQQSLDQGLQFLIQYYNGEERAKGNILERFSAQQFPDLHSELNLSSLELGDSALYFCASSARSGDLTDTQYFGPGTRLTVL.

The rearrangement links TRBV12-3 or TRBV12-4 to TRBJ2-3, with TRBD1 as a possible D gene (5 bases). CDR3 length: 14 residues. With 2 bases removed from V and 3 bases from J, the gap between germline ends came to 9 bases. The CDR3 is CASSLQGFTDTQYF. The DNA of the CDR3 is TGTGCCAGCAGTTTACAGGGCTTTACAGATACGCAGTATTTT.

This clonotype was counted once. This sequence may be a read error, since a much larger clone differs from it by one base. J is TRBJ2-7 and V is TRBV4-3, with TRBD2 matching over 7 bases. The J segment lost 6 bases and the V segment lost 3 bases, leaving 14 bases of the junction unmatched. The CDR3 contains 16 residues. CDR1 LGHNA and CDR2 YSLEER come from the germline V gene. The CDR3 here is CASSHVARTSGSEQYF. CDR3 bases: TGCGCCAGCAGCCATGTCGCGAGGACTAGTGGTAGCGAGCAGTACTTC.

This clonotype occurred a few times. A much more abundant neighbour one base away suggests this may be a read error. The V gene is TRBV28, the J gene TRBJ2-7; D is unresolved. Germline V gene data show CDR1 as MDHEN and CDR2 as SYDVKM. V gave up 2 bases and J gave up 0 bases, with 8 bases separating them. CDR3 size: 14 residues. Here the CDR3 reads CASSLGRISYEQYF. DNA of the CDR3: TGTGCCAGCAGTTTAGGTCGGATCTCCTACGAGCAGTACTTC.

To note about this clonotype: Given a much more abundant clone one base away, this may be a read error. The genes are TRBV11-2 and TRBJ2-2; weak D call: TRBD1 (6 bases). Trimming pared 5 bases from V and 1 base from J, leaving 14 bases between. Germline CDR1 and CDR2: SGHAT and FQNNGV. The CDR3 is 16 residues long. CDR3 bases: TGTGCCAGCAGCGTAAGTAGGGGGATGAACACCGGGGAGCTGTTTTTT. Amino acid sequence: CASSVSRGMNTGELFF. The full variable domain, in which reference TRBV11-2 and TRBJ2-2 provide the parts outside the CDR3, is EAGVAQSPRYKIIEKRQSVAFWCNPISGHATLYWYQQILGQGPKLLIQFQNNGVVDDSQLPKDRFSAERLKGVDSTLKIQPAKLEDSAVYLCASSVSRGMNTGELFFGEGSRLTVL.

The CDR3 loop is CASSISPRGGAQFF. For the CDR3, the DNA is TGTGCCAGTAGTATTAGTCCCAGGGGAGGTGCGCAGTTCTTC. This chain uses TRBV19 with TRBJ2-1; either TRBD1 or TRBD2 may supply D (6 bases each). Germline values: CDR1 LNHDA, CDR2 SQIVND (reference sequence). The CDR3 consists of 14 residues. Trimming shortened V by 3 bases and J by 12 bases, and 18 bases separated the two germline ends. The variable domain in full, with the rest retrieved from reference TRBV19 and TRBJ2-1, is DGGITQSPKYLFRKEGQNVTLSCEQNLNHDAMYWYRQDPGQGLRLIYYSQIVNDFQKGDIAEGYSVSREKKESFPLTVTSAQKNPTAFYLCASSISPRGGAQFFGPGTRLTVL.

This clonotype appeared many times. The chain is built from TRBV4-3 and TRBJ1-5; D gene unclear. This CDR3 comprises 17 residues. The ends were cut back, 2 bases at V and 3 bases at J, with 17 bases in the middle. Per germline, CDR1 LGHNA and CDR2 YSLEER. Here the CDR3 DNA reads TGCGCCAGCAGCCAAAACGGTTACCCATCCGACAATCAGCCCCAGCATTTT. It codes for CASSQNGYPSDNQPQHF.

There are a few counts of this clonotype. This rearrangement joins TRBV27 to TRBJ2-1; D gene uncertain. The germline V gene has CDR1 MNHEY and CDR2 SMNVEV (reference sequence). Between the trimmed V and J ends, which lost 5 bases and 0 bases, there was a span of 14 bases. This CDR3 contains 16 residues. The CDR3 bases are TGTGCCAGCAGTCCGCCTTTTGTCAGCTCCTACAATGAGCAGTTCTTC. Translated: CASSPPFVSSYNEQFF.

In this sample, this clonotype turned up a few times. The chain joins TRBV27 to TRBJ2-7; 16 bases line up with TRBD2. The V gene end was trimmed by 2 bases and the J gene end by 1 base; junction bases not matched to a gene: 11. Germline values: CDR1 MNHEY, CDR2 SMNVEV (reference sequence). The length of the CDR3 is 20 residues. Here the CDR3 DNA reads TGTGCCAGCAGTTTAACTCTAGTCGGGACTAGCGGGAGGGTTTCCTACGAGCAGTACTTC. Its protein is CASSLTLVGTSGRVSYEQYF.

This clonotype was seen more than once but under ten times. The CDR3 DNA follows: TGTGCCAGCAGTTTAGGGGCCGGGAATAGCAATCAGCCCCAGCATTTT. Amino acids: CASSLGAGNSNQPQHF. This sequence joins TRBV12-3 or TRBV12-4 and TRBJ1-5; the D is unclear. The CDR3 loop spans 16 amino acids. V was shortened by 1 base and J by 0 bases, with 10 bases between the two germline ends.

This clonotype was seen repeatedly, ten times or more. This sequence joins TRBV4-3 and TRBJ2-3; perhaps TRBD2 as D (5 bases). This CDR3 has 15 amino acids. The V end was cut by 2 bases, the J end by 5 bases, with 14 bases between. Germline V gives CDR1 LGHNA, CDR2 YSLEER. The CDR3: CASSQRWLAEDTQYF. CDR3 sequence (DNA): TGCGCCAGCAGCCAACGTTGGCTAGCTGAAGATACGCAGTATTTT.

This clonotype showed up just a few times. The chain is built from TRBV20-1 and TRBJ2-7, with 9 bases that match TRBD2. The germline gives CDR1 DFQATT, CDR2 SNEGSKA (reference sequence). Trimming took 2 bases from V and 3 from J; bases not matched to a gene: 11. The CDR3 is 16 amino acids. The CDR3 region has the DNA TGCAGTGCTAGAAACCTAGCGGGGACCGCCGGCTACGAGCAGTACTTC. It is translated as CSARNLAGTAGYEQYF.